This T cell receptor (beta chain) was obtained from a study of T cell clonotyping in hematopoietic cell transplantation. Overall study: Cytoreduction preceded collection of pretransplant recipient samples.

A remark on this clone: Antigen: not known.

Indicated time point: recipient sample about 28 days before transplant, after cytoreduction. The CDR3 loop spans 13 amino acids. Trimming cost V 1 base and J 7 bases, with 10 bases left between them. CDR1 and CDR2 from the germline V gene are SGHDN and FVKESK. Study observations and caveats: Recipient TCR diversity dropped after transplant; expanded clonotypes rose from day 30 to 180.

Only in-frame clones appear in the TCRdb table, and some are missing; sequencing was by immunoSEQ multiplex PCR. The table includes tens of thousands of clones, 95% to 97% detected once. Sequences were derived from peripheral blood mononuclear cells, sampled before stem cell transplant. V usage is TRBV14 and J usage is TRBJ1-2; D perhaps matches TRBD1 (6 bases). This receptor was taken from a woman between 50 and 59 years old with acute myeloid leukemia. Some clones in this sample may be carry-over from other donors' samples. CDR3 protein: CASSQGQAVGYTF. The CDR3 region has the DNA TGTGCCAGCAGCCAAGGACAGGCGGTTGGCTACACCTTC.